Sequencing of this T cell receptor beta chain was carried out in a study of shared clonotypes between healthy human individuals. About the research overall: Per donor, three plates held CD4 naive cells, three held CD4 memory, two held CD8 naive and one held CD8 memory.

V was cut by 4 bases and J by 4 bases, with 12 bases left in between. Germline CDR1 reads SGHDT; CDR2 reads YYEEEE. This CDR3 comprises 14 residues. The study, taken as a whole, reports: Clonotype sharing across donors was expected to vary with sequencing depth. Clonotypes which were not shared had lower generation probabilities than clonotypes that all four donors shared. The small donor group covered limited genetic and exposure diversity.

The table came from immunoSEQ multiplex PCR; TCRdb's copy has only in-frame clones and leaves some out. The top ten clones hold around 1.7% of a sample with millions of clones, 90% to 95% of them seen once. Positively selected for CCR7, the CD45RO-negative cells used as naive CD8 cells excluded terminally differentiated effector memory CD45RA+ cells. About this clone itself: Its antigen is currently unknown.

V is TRBV5-6 and J is TRBJ2-1; D remains unclear. This receptor was obtained from a man aged 18 to 29 in good health. Some clones in this sample may be carry-over from other donors' samples. The sample taken for sequencing was naive CD8+ T cells from PBMCs. The CDR3 loop is CASSRFLDYNEQFF. In DNA form, the CDR3 reads TGTGCCAGCAGCCGCTTTTTAGATTACAATGAGCAGTTCTTC.